These 5 T cell receptor beta chains originate from one sample sequenced in a study of early T cells in non-severe SARS-CoV-2 infection. Each CDR3 protein is one row after TCRdb ran MiXCR on the 5' RACE reads. Found here are 55,000 to 70,000 distinct CDR3 sequences, 11% of them singletons; the top ten hold 5.5% to 7%. Sequenced sample: whole blood. The source of these receptors is an adult who was a healthcare worker with PCR-confirmed SARS-CoV-2 infection or an uninfected control (not recorded which).

In the case of this clonotype: One end of the junction fails to match germline, which may point to a read error. The rearrangement links TRBV11-2 to TRBJ2-1; D is perhaps TRBD2 (5 bases). This CDR3 spans 14 amino acids. CDR1 and CDR2 (germline): SGHAT, FQNNGV. CDR3 nucleotides: TGTGCCAGCAGCACAACTAGATCCTATAATGAGCAGTTCTTC. Protein sequence: CASSTTRSYNEQFF.

This chain joins TRBV5-6 and TRBJ2-5, with D maybe TRBD1 (5 bases). The CDR3 contains 14 residues. Trimming took off 2 bases at V and 7 bases at J, with 15 bases between the two ends. The V gene's germline CDR1 is SGHDT and CDR2 YYEEEE. The CDR3 bases are TGTGCCAGCAGCTTTGGGGTAATGGGGCTGACCCAGTACTTC. Protein: CASSFGVMGLTQYF.

The chain links TRBV12-3 or TRBV12-4 to TRBJ1-1; D is possibly TRBD1 (5 bases). V lost 5 bases and J lost 2, with 9 bases in between. This CDR3 region has 13 residues. The CDR3 loop is CASSPGTNTEAFF. The DNA of the CDR3 is TGTGCCAGCAGTCCAGGGACTAACACTGAAGCTTTCTTT.

The genes are TRBV7-8 and TRBJ2-3, with D unclear. The CDR3 has 16 residues. V dropped 3 bases and J dropped 3 bases, with 16 bases sitting between them. Germline-derived CDR1 and CDR2 are SGHVS and FQNEAQ. This chain's CDR3 is CASSFLSFKITDTQYF. CDR3 DNA: TGTGCCAGCAGCTTTCTCTCCTTCAAGATAACAGATACGCAGTATTTT.

The chain combines TRBV9 with TRBJ1-2; the D is unclear. This CDR3 has 14 residues. Germline loops: CDR1 SGDLS, CDR2 YYNGEE. The V end was cut by 0 bases, the J end by 8 bases, with 14 bases between. CDR3 sequence reads: CASSVDLGNVGYTF. The CDR3 DNA reads as TGTGCCAGCAGCGTAGATCTAGGGAACGTCGGCTACACCTTC.